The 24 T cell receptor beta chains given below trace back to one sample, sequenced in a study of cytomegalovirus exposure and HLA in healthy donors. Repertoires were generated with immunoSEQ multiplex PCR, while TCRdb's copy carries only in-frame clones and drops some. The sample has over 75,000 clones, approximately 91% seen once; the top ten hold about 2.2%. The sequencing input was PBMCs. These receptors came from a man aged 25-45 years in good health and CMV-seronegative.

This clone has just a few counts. Written as DNA, the CDR3 is TGCGCCAGCAGCCAAGATGGACTAGCGGCCTCCTACGAGCAGTACTTC. The encoded protein is CASSQDGLAASYEQYF. V and J are TRBV4-1 and TRBJ2-7; 10 bases line up with TRBD2. CDR3 length equals 16 residues. V was pared by 0 bases and J by 0 bases, with 2 bases of the junction left unmatched. The germline CDR1 and CDR2 sequences are MGHRA and YSYEKL.

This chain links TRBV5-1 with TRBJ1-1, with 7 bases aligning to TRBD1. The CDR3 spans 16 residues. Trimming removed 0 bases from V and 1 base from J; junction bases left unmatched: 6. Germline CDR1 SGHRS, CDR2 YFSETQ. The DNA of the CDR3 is TGCGCCAGCAGCTTGGAGGACAGGATGGAGAACACTGAAGCTTTCTTT. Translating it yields CASSLEDRMENTEAFF.

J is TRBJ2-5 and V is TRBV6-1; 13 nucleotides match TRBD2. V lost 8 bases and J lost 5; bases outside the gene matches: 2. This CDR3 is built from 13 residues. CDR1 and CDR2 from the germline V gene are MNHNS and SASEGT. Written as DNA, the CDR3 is TGTGCCAGCTTACTAGCGGGGGGGGAGACCCAGTACTTC. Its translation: CASLLAGGETQYF.

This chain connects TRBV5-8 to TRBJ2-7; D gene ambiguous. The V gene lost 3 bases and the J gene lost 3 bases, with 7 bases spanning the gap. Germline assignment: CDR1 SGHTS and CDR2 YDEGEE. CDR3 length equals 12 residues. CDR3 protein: CASSSLNYEQYF. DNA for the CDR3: TGTGCCAGCAGCTCCCTTAACTACGAGCAGTACTTC.

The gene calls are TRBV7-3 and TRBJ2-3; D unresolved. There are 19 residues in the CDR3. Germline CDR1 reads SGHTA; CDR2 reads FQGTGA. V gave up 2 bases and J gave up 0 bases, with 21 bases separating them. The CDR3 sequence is CASSLDLPRGPMSTDTQYF. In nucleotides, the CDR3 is TGTGCCAGCAGCTTAGATCTACCGCGTGGGCCGATGAGCACAGATACGCAGTATTTT. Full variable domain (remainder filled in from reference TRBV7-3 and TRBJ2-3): GAGVSQTPSNKVTEKGKYVELRCDPISGHTALYWYRQSLGQGPEFLIYFQGTGAADDSGLPNDRFFAVRPEGSVSTLKIQRTERGDSAVYLCASSLDLPRGPMSTDTQYFGPGTRLTVL.

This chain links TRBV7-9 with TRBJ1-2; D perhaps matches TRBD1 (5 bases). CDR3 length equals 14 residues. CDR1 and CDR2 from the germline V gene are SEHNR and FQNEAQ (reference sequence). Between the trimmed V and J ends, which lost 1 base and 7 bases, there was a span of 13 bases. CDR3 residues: CASSLGQGFGGYTF. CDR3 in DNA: TGTGCCAGCAGCTTAGGGCAGGGCTTCGGTGGCTACACCTTC.

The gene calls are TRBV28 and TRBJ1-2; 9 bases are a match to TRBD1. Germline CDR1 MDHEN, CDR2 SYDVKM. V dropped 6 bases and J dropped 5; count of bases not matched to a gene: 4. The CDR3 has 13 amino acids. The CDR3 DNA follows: TGTGCCAGCAGCCTACAGGGGGCTTATGGCTACACCTTC. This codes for CASSLQGAYGYTF.

In DNA, the CDR3 is TGCGCCACCCAGGAGGGCGGGAGTTGGTACGAGCAGTACTTC. Translating it yields CATQEGGSWYEQYF. The chain links TRBV10-2 to TRBJ2-7, with TRBD2 matching 7 bases. J was trimmed by 4 bases and V by 10 bases; bases with no gene match: 13. Germline V gene lookup returns CDR1 WSHSY and CDR2 SAAADI. The CDR3 spans 14 residues.

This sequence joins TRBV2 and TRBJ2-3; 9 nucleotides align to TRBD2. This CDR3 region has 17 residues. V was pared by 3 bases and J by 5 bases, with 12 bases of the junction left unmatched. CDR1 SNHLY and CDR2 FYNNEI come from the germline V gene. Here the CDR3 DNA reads TGTGCCAGCAGTGACCTCGGGACTAGCACAGCCAGAGATACGCAGTATTTT. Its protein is CASSDLGTSTARDTQYF. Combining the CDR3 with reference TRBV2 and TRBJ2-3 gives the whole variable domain EPEVTQTPSHQVTQMGQEVILRCVPISNHLYFYWYRQILGQKVEFLVSFYNNEISEKSEIFDDQFSVERPDGSNFTLKIRSTKLEDSAMYFCASSDLGTSTARDTQYFGPGTRLTVL.

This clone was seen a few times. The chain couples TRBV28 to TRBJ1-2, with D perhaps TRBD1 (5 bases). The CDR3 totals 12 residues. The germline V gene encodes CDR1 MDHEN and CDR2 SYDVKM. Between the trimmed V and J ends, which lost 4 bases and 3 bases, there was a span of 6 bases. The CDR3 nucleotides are TGTGCCAGCAGTTCAGGGTACTATGGCTACACCTTC. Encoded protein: CASSSGYYGYTF.

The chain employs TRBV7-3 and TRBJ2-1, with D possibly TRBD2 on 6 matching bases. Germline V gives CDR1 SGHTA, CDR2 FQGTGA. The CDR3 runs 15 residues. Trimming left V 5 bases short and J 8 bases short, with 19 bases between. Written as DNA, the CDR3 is TGTGCCAGCAGCACAGCGGGCCCCCCGAGAGATGAGCAGTTCTTC. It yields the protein CASSTAGPPRDEQFF.

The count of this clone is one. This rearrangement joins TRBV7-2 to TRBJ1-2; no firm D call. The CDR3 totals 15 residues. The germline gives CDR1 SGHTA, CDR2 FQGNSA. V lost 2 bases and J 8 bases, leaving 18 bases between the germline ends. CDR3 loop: CASSLIFMAGGGYTF. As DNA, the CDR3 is TGTGCCAGCAGCTTAATATTCATGGCAGGTGGAGGCTACACCTTC.

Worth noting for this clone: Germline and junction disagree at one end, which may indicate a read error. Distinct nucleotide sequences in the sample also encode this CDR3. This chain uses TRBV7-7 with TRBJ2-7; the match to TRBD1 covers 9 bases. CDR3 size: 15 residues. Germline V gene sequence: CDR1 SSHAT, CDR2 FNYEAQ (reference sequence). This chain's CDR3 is CASSPQVTGGIEQYF. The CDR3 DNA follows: TGTGCTAGCAGCCCACAAGTCACAGGGGGCATCGAGCAGTATTTC.

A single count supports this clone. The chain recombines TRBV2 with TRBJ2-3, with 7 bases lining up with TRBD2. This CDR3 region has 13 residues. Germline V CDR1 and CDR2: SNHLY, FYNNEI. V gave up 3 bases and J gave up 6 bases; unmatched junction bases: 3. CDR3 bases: TGTGCCAGCAGTGAGACTAGCTACGATACGCAGTATTTT. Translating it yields CASSETSYDTQYF. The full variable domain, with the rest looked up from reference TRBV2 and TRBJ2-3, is EPEVTQTPSHQVTQMGQEVILRCVPISNHLYFYWYRQILGQKVEFLVSFYNNEISEKSEIFDDQFSVERPDGSNFTLKIRSTKLEDSAMYFCASSETSYDTQYFGPGTRLTVL.

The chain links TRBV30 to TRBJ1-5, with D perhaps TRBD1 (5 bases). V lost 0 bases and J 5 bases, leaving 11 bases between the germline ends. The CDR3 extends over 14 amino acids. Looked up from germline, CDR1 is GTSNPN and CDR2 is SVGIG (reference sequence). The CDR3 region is CAWSVGAPHQPQHF. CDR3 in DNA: TGTGCCTGGAGTGTAGGGGCTCCCCATCAGCCCCAGCATTTT.

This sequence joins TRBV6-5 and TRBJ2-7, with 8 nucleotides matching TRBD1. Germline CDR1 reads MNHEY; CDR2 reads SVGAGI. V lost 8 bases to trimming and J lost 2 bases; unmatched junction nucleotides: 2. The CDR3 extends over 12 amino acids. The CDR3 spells CASGGQAYEQYF. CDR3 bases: TGTGCCAGCGGGGGACAGGCCTACGAGCAGTACTTC.

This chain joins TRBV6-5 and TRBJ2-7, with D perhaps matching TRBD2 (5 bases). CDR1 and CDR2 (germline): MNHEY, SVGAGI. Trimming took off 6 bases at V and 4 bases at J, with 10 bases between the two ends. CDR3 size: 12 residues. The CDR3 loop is CASREDDYEQYF. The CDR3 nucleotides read TGTGCCAGCAGGGAGGATGATTACGAGCAGTACTTC.

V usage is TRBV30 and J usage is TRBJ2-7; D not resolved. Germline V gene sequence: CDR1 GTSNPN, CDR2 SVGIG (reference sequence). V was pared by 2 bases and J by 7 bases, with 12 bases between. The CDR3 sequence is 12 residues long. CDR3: CAWSQSRSEQYF. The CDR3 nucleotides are TGTGCCTGGAGTCAAAGTAGGAGTGAGCAGTACTTC.

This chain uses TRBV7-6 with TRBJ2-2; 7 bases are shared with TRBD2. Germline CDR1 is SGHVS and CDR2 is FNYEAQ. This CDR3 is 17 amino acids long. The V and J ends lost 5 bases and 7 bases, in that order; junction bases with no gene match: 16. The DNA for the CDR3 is TGTGCCAGCAGCCTCCACCTAGCGGAGCCCTCCGGCGGGGAGCTGTTTTTT. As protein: CASSLHLAEPSGGELFF.

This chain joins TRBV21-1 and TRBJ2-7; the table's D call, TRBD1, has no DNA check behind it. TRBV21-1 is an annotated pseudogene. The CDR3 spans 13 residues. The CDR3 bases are TGTGCCCGAGCGAGAGACAGGTTCTACGAGCAGTACTTC. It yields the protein CARARDRFYEQYF.

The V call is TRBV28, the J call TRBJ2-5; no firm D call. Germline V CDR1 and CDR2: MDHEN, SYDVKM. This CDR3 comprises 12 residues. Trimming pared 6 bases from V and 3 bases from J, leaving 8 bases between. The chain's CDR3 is CASRTPKETQYF. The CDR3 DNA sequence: TGTGCCAGCAGGACTCCAAAAGAGACCCAGTACTTC.

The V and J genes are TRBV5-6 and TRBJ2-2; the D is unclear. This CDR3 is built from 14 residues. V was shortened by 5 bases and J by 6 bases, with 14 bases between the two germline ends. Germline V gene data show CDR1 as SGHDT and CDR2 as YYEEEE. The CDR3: CASRTTVAAGELFF. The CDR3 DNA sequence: TGTGCCAGCAGAACTACCGTCGCCGCCGGGGAGCTGTTTTTT.

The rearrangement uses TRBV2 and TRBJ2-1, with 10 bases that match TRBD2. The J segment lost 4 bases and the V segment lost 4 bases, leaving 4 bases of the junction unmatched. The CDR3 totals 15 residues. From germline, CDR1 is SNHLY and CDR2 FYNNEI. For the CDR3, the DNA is TGTGCCAGCAGTGGAACTAGCGGGGTATACAATGAGCAGTTCTTC. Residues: CASSGTSGVYNEQFF.

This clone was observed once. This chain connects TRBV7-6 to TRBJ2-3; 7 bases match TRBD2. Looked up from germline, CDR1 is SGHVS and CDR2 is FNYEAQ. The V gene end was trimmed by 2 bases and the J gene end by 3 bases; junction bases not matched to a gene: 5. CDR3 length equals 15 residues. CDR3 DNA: TGTGCCAGCAGCTTACGTGGGGAGGGTACAGATACGCAGTATTTT. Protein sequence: CASSLRGEGTDTQYF.